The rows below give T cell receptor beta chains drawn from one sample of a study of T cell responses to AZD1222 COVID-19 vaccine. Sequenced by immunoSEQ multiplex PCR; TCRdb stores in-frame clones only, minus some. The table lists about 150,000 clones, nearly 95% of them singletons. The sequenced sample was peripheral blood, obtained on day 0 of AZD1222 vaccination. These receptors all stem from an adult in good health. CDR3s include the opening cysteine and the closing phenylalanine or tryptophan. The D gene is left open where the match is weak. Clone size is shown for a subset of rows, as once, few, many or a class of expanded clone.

cdr3_nt: TGCGCCAGCAGAGAGTCAGCGGGGGCCTACGAGCAGTACTTC; cdr3_aa: CASRESAGAYEQYF; v_call: TRBV5-1; d_call: TRBD2; j_call: TRBJ2-7; clone_size: .
cdr3_nt: TGTGCCAGCAGCCAAGAGGGGAACAGGGCGGCCACTGAAGCTTTCTTT; cdr3_aa: CASSQEGNRAATEAFF; v_call: TRBV14; d_call: .; j_call: TRBJ1-1; clone_size: .
cdr3_nt: TGTGCCAGCAGCTTTAGGGGTGGCAATCAGCCCCAGCATTTT; cdr3_aa: CASSFRGGNQPQHF; v_call: TRBV5-8; d_call: .; j_call: TRBJ1-5; clone_size: .
cdr3_nt: TGTGCCACCAGCGCCCCCGGACAGTCAAACTATGGCTACACCTTC; cdr3_aa: CATSAPGQSNYGYTF; v_call: TRBV24-1; d_call: .; j_call: TRBJ1-2; clone_size: .
cdr3_nt: TGTGCCAGCAGCTTAACTAGCGGGAGGGCCTACGAGCAGTACTTC; cdr3_aa: CASSLTSGRAYEQYF; v_call: TRBV13; d_call: TRBD2; j_call: TRBJ2-7; clone_size: .
cdr3_nt: TGTGCCAGCTCCCGGACTAGCGGGAGTTGGTACAATGAGCAGTTCTTC; cdr3_aa: CASSRTSGSWYNEQFF; v_call: TRBV7-9; d_call: TRBD2; j_call: TRBJ2-1; clone_size: .
cdr3_nt: TGTGCCAGCAGCTTGCAGGGCAGGGCCCTTACTAATGAAAAACTGTTTTTT; cdr3_aa: CASSLQGRALTNEKLFF; v_call: TRBV5-5; d_call: .; j_call: TRBJ1-4; clone_size: .
cdr3_nt: TGCGCCAGCTCCCGGGGCAGGGTGACTGAAGCTTTCTTT; cdr3_aa: CASSRGRVTEAFF; v_call: TRBV10-2; d_call: .; j_call: TRBJ1-1; clone_size: .
cdr3_nt: TGTGCCAGCAGCCAAGGACAGGTTGGCTACACCTTC; cdr3_aa: CASSQGQVGYTF; v_call: TRBV3-1/TRBV3-2; d_call: .; j_call: TRBJ1-2; clone_size: once
cdr3_nt: TGCAGCACAAGGGCAGGGTCTGGCTACACCTTC; cdr3_aa: CSTRAGSGYTF; v_call: TRBV29-1; d_call: .; j_call: TRBJ1-2; clone_size: .
cdr3_nt: TGTGCCAGCTCCCTTACTCCAGTTAGCGGCTATGGCTACACCTTC; cdr3_aa: CASSLTPVSGYGYTF; v_call: TRBV18; d_call: .; j_call: TRBJ1-2; clone_size: .
cdr3_nt: TGTGCCAGCTCACCACGTTCTACTTCTAACTATGGCTACACCTTC; cdr3_aa: CASSPRSTSNYGYTF; v_call: TRBV18; d_call: .; j_call: TRBJ1-2; clone_size: .
cdr3_nt: TGTGCCAGCAGCCACTCTGGGGCCAACGTCCTGACTTTC; cdr3_aa: CASSHSGANVLTF; v_call: TRBV14; d_call: .; j_call: TRBJ2-6; clone_size: once
cdr3_nt: TGTGCCAGCACCTCGGGACTAGTGGGAGATGGTGTGAAGTTCTTC; cdr3_aa: CASTSGLVGDGVKFF; v_call: TRBV5-4; d_call: TRBD2; j_call: TRBJ2-1; clone_size: .
cdr3_nt: TGTGCCATCAGTGAGTTGGGACAGGGGGCGGAGGGCAATCAGCCCCAGCATTTT; cdr3_aa: CAISELGQGAEGNQPQHF; v_call: TRBV10-3; d_call: TRBD1; j_call: TRBJ1-5; clone_size: once
cdr3_nt: TGTGCCAGCAGCTTCCGAGACAGAGAAGAGACCCAGTACTTC; cdr3_aa: CASSFRDREETQYF; v_call: TRBV5-5; d_call: .; j_call: TRBJ2-5; clone_size: .
cdr3_nt: TGTGCCAGCAGCTTAGATTTGGGGGGCACCGGGGAGCTGTTTTTT; cdr3_aa: CASSLDLGGTGELFF; v_call: TRBV11-2; d_call: .; j_call: TRBJ2-2; clone_size: .
cdr3_nt: TGTGCCAGCAGTTTCTCTGGGGCCAACGTCCTGACTTTC; cdr3_aa: CASSFSGANVLTF; v_call: TRBV27; d_call: .; j_call: TRBJ2-6; clone_size: .
cdr3_nt: TGTGCCAGCAGCTTAGATCTGGACAGGGTCCCCTACGAGCAGTACTTC; cdr3_aa: CASSLDLDRVPYEQYF; v_call: TRBV11-2; d_call: TRBD1; j_call: TRBJ2-7; clone_size: once
cdr3_nt: TGTGCCAGCAGTGAATTTGGGTTCGGAGGCGACACTGAAGCTTTCTTT; cdr3_aa: CASSEFGFGGDTEAFF; v_call: TRBV2; d_call: .; j_call: TRBJ1-1; clone_size: .
cdr3_nt: TGTGCCAGCAGTGAAGTTCGAAAAAATCAGCCCCAGCATTTT; cdr3_aa: CASSEVRKNQPQHF; v_call: TRBV6-1; d_call: .; j_call: TRBJ1-5; clone_size: .
cdr3_nt: TGTGCCAGCAGTTACAATAGGGGAGATACGCAGTATTTT; cdr3_aa: CASSYNRGDTQYF; v_call: TRBV6-5; d_call: .; j_call: TRBJ2-3; clone_size: .
cdr3_nt: TGTGCCAGCAGCTACGCTAGCGGGAGGAATTCCTACGAGCAGTACTTC; cdr3_aa: CASSYASGRNSYEQYF; v_call: TRBV5-4; d_call: TRBD2; j_call: TRBJ2-7; clone_size: .
cdr3_nt: TGTGCCACCAGTGATGAAACCGACAAGGGTACCGGGGAGCTGTTTTTT; cdr3_aa: CATSDETDKGTGELFF; v_call: TRBV24-1; d_call: .; j_call: TRBJ2-2; clone_size: .
cdr3_nt: TGTGCTAGCACCTTACTAATCAGACGGCGCCGCTACGAGCAGTACTTC; cdr3_aa: CASTLLIRRRRYEQYF; v_call: TRBV7-7; d_call: .; j_call: TRBJ2-7; clone_size: .
cdr3_nt: TGTGCCAGCAGCTTAGTGGGTTTGGGCAATCAGCCCCAGCATTTT; cdr3_aa: CASSLVGLGNQPQHF; v_call: TRBV7-2; d_call: .; j_call: TRBJ1-5; clone_size: .
cdr3_nt: TGTGCCAGCTCGGGCAATGGAAACACCATATATTTT; cdr3_aa: CASSGNGNTIYF; v_call: TRBV25-1; d_call: .; j_call: TRBJ1-3; clone_size: .
cdr3_nt: TGTGCCAGCAGTGAAGGTGGGGAAAAACTGTTTTTT; cdr3_aa: CASSEGGEKLFF; v_call: TRBV25-1; d_call: .; j_call: TRBJ1-4; clone_size: few
cdr3_nt: TGTGCCAGCAGCTCCCCCGGACTAGGCAATGAGCAGTTCTTC; cdr3_aa: CASSSPGLGNEQFF; v_call: TRBV5-4; d_call: TRBD2; j_call: TRBJ2-1; clone_size: .
cdr3_nt: TGTGCCAGCAGCCAAGGACTAGTCCGCACAGATACGCAGTATTTT; cdr3_aa: CASSQGLVRTDTQYF; v_call: TRBV11-3; d_call: TRBD2; j_call: TRBJ2-3; clone_size: .
cdr3_nt: TGTGCCAGCAGGAGAACAGGGAACTATGGCTACACCTTC; cdr3_aa: CASRRTGNYGYTF; v_call: TRBV6-5; d_call: .; j_call: TRBJ1-2; clone_size: .
cdr3_nt: TGTGCCAGCAGTTACTCTGGGACAGGGAAAGATACGCAGTATTTT; cdr3_aa: CASSYSGTGKDTQYF; v_call: TRBV6-5; d_call: TRBD1; j_call: TRBJ2-3; clone_size: .
cdr3_nt: TGCGCCAGCAGCCAAGCAACAGGGAGCTCCTACGAGCAGTACTTC; cdr3_aa: CASSQATGSSYEQYF; v_call: TRBV4-1; d_call: .; j_call: TRBJ2-7; clone_size: .
cdr3_nt: TGCAGCGTGACCGGGGGATCCTTTGGCGAGCAGTACTTC; cdr3_aa: CSVTGGSFGEQYF; v_call: TRBV29-1; d_call: .; j_call: TRBJ2-7; clone_size: .
cdr3_nt: TGCGCCAGCAGCCAAGAACCAGGGAATGAAAAACTGTTTTTT; cdr3_aa: CASSQEPGNEKLFF; v_call: TRBV4-1; d_call: .; j_call: TRBJ1-4; clone_size: .
cdr3_nt: TGTGCCAGCAGCCTTGACCGGAACACCGGGGAGCTGTTTTTT; cdr3_aa: CASSLDRNTGELFF; v_call: TRBV7-8; d_call: .; j_call: TRBJ2-2; clone_size: .
cdr3_nt: TGTGCCAGCAGTGTCCAGGCCCAGCCCCAGCATTTT; cdr3_aa: CASSVQAQPQHF; v_call: TRBV2; d_call: .; j_call: TRBJ1-5; clone_size: .